Ten or more counts support the clone carrying this T cell receptor (beta chain). Unique molecular identifiers (one per individual cDNA molecule) were attached. TCRdb ran MiXCR on the 5' RACE reads and lists one entry per CDR3 protein. The table records 95,000 to 120,000 distinct CDR3 sequences, 12% of them present only once. The data derive from a study of early T cells in non-severe SARS-CoV-2 infection. CDR1 is MDHEN, CDR2 SYDVKM, per germline. After removal of 5 bases from V and 3 bases from J, the junction contained 6 bases not matched to a gene. This CDR3 spans 15 amino acids. The sample comprised whole blood. This TCR was recovered from an adult who was a healthcare worker with PCR-confirmed SARS-CoV-2 infection or an uninfected control (not recorded which). The rearrangement uses TRBV28 and TRBJ2-4, with 8 bases aligning to TRBD1. CDR3 nucleotide sequence: TGTGCCAGCAGTCCCCCGGGACAGGTCAAAAACATTCAGTACTTC. Protein product: CASSPPGQVKNIQYF.